This T cell receptor beta chain was sequenced for a study of CD8+CD57+ T cells in acquired aplastic anemia. Study in general: The average for DNA from sorted CD4+ and CD8+ cells was 3 to 3.5 ug.

Notes on the study in general: Some 28 sequences, all CD8+ CDR3, were shared between patients and controls.

This clonotype was counted a few times. Its cognate antigen is unknown. One junction end does not reproduce the germline sequence, and a read error may be involved. Patients selected for sequencing had displayed CD8+CD57+ cell expansion by flow cytometry. The enrolled patients all had severe acquired aplastic anemia. Blood sampling was performed on the patients, and none of them had received therapy by then. The CDR3 spans 13 residues. The V gene's germline CDR1 is SGHTA and CDR2 FQGNSA. Both TCR beta VDJ combination and CDR3 sequence profiling were carried out. Genomic DNA was the template for this profiling. Each CDR3 protein is one row after TCRdb ran MiXCR on the reads. This sample yields 150,000 to 160,000 distinct CDR3 sequences, of which about 52% are seen a single time; 12% belongs to the top ten.

The source of this sequence is a human donor with aplastic anemia. The gene calls are TRBV7-2 and TRBJ1-1; D may be TRBD1 (5 bases). The specimen sequenced was sorted CD4+, CD8+, or CD8+CD57+ T cells (not recorded which) from PBMCs. The CDR3 nucleotides read TGTGCCAGCAGCTTAAACAGGAACACTGAAACTTTCTTT. Amino acid sequence: CASSLNRNTETFF. Drawing the rest from reference TRBV7-2 and TRBJ1-1, the complete variable domain is GAGVSQSPSNKVTEKGKDVELRCDPISGHTALYWYRQSLGQGLEFLIYFQGNSAPDKSGLPSDRFSAERTGGSVSTLTIQRTQQEDSAVYLCASSLNRNTETFFGQGTRLTVV.